This T cell receptor beta chain was obtained from a study of cytomegalovirus exposure and HLA in healthy donors. CDR1 is MNHEY, CDR2 SVGAGI, per germline. This CDR3 has 13 amino acids. Between the trimmed V and J ends, which lost 5 bases and 1 base, there was a span of 7 bases. This PCR relied on a set of 60 Vbeta primers and 13 Jbeta primers. Using immunoSEQ multiplex PCR, the repertoire was profiled, and TCRdb retains in-frame clones only, with some absent. The repertoire consists of about 160,000 clones, with roughly 83% occurring once and the leading ten covering 0.35% to 0.45%. The sequencing input was PBMCs. This rearrangement joins TRBV6-5 to TRBJ2-3, with TRBD1 as a possible D gene (5 bases). This TCR came from a boy between 2 and 10 years old in good health and CMV-seronegative. The CDR3 region has the DNA TGTGCCAGCAGTCTAGGGGGCACAGATACGCAGTATTTT. Translation: CASSLGGTDTQYF.